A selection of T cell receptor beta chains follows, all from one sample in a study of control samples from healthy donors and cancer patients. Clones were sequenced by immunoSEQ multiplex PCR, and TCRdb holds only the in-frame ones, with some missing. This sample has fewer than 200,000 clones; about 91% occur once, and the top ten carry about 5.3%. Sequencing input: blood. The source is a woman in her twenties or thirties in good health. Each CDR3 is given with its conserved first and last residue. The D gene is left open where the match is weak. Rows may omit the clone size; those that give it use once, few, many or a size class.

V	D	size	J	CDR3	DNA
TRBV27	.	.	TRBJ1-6	CASSFSRTVNSPLHF	TGTGCCAGCAGTTTCTCCCGGACGGTAAATTCACCCCTCCACTTT
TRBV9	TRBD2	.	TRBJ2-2	CASSVGGGDTGELFF	TGTGCCAGCAGCGTTGGGGGAGGGGACACCGGGGAGCTGTTTTTT
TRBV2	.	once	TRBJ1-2	CASSGGPNYGYTF	TGTGCCAGCAGTGGTGGGCCTAACTATGGCTACACCTTC
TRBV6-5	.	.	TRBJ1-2	CASSSGTNGYTF	TGTGCCAGCAGTTCCGGGACAAATGGCTACACCTTC
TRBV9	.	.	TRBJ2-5	CASSVSGLGGETQYF	TGTGCCAGCAGCGTTTCCGGACTAGGGGGAGAGACCCAGTACTTC
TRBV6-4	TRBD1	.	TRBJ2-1	CASRGQGNEQFF	TGTGCCAGCAGGGGACAGGGCAATGAGCAGTTCTTC
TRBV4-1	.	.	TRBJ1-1	CASSQVRLRTEAFF	TGCGCCAGCAGCCAAGTTCGGTTACGGACTGAAGCTTTCTTT
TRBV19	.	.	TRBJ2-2	CASGEFSGELFF	TGTGCCAGTGGGGAGTTCAGCGGGGAGCTGTTTTTT
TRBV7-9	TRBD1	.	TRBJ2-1	CASSLLGQNYNEQFF	TGTGCCAGCAGCTTACTGGGACAGAATTACAATGAGCAGTTCTTC
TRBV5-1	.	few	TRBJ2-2	CASSLETAENTGELFF	TGCGCCAGCAGCTTGGAGACAGCTGAGAACACCGGGGAGCTGTTTTTT
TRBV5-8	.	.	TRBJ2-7	CASSFRVQYF	TGTGCCAGCAGCTTCAGGGTGCAGTACTTC
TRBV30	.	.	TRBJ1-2	CAWSPSWVGGGGYGYTF	TGTGCCTGGAGTCCGTCCTGGGTGGGGGGAGGTGGCTATGGCTACACCTTC
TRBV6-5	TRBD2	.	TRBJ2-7	CASRGGGQGAYEQYF	TGTGCCAGCCGAGGCGGGGGGCAGGGAGCCTACGAGCAGTACTTC
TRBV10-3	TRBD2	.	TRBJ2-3	CAISPGLAGVMTTDTQYF	TGTGCCATCAGCCCGGGACTAGCGGGAGTGATGACCACAGATACGCAGTATTTT
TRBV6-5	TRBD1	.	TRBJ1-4	CASSYSIRGREKLFF	TGTGCCAGCAGTTACTCGATCAGGGGGAGAGAAAAACTGTTTTTT
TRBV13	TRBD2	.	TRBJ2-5	CASSLESAGSQETQYF	TGTGCCAGCAGCTTAGAGTCAGCGGGATCCCAAGAGACCCAGTACTTC
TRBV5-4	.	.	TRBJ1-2	CASSLFQPRDYGYTF	TGTGCCAGCAGCTTGTTCCAACCCCGGGACTATGGCTACACCTTC